The rows below give T cell receptor beta chains drawn from one sample of a study of blood T cell repertoires in COVID-19. Produced via immunoSEQ multiplex PCR; TCRdb's table is partial and in-frame only. The sample carries about 140,000 clones, roughly 86% recorded once. Sample: peripheral blood. The receptors were gathered from a human donor in a cohort sampled during active COVID-19. Each CDR3 is given with its conserved first and last residue. A D gene is named only where the DNA matches it firmly. Size tells how often a clone was seen (once, few, many) or the class of an expanded clone, and some rows leave it out.

V	D	size	J	length	DNA	CDR3
TRBV6-5	TRBD2	.	TRBJ2-7	15	TGTGCCAGCAGGGGACTAGCGGGAGTCTTGGACGAGCAGTACTTC	CASRGLAGVLDEQYF
TRBV18	.	.	TRBJ2-2	16	TGTGCCAGCTCACCACAGGAGACGACGAACACCGGGGAGCTGTTTTTT	CASSPQETTNTGELFF
TRBV10-1	.	.	TRBJ2-3	14	TGCGCCAGCAGTGAGGAAACTAGTGCGGACACGCAGTATTTT	CASSEETSADTQYF
TRBV2	TRBD2	.	TRBJ2-2	16	TGTGCCAGCAGTGAATGGGGAGGGGTGGACACCGGGGAGCTGTTTTTT	CASSEWGGVDTGELFF
TRBV29-1	TRBD1	.	TRBJ1-4	12	TGCATCATACAGGGGAGTCTCGAAAAACTGTTTTTT	CIIQGSLEKLFF
TRBV5-4	TRBD1	.	TRBJ1-2	15	TGTGCCAGCAGCTTGGTTTGGGACAGGGGGCACGGCTACACCTTC	CASSLVWDRGHGYTF
TRBV24-1	TRBD1	.	TRBJ2-5	19	TGTGCCACCATATTCCTGGACCCCCGACAGGGGGCGCGATCGGAGACCCAGTACTTC	CATIFLDPRQGARSETQYF
TRBV11-1	TRBD1	.	TRBJ2-7	16	TGTGCCAGCAGCTTAGCGGGACAGGGGGCTCGGTACGAGCAGTACTTC	CASSLAGQGARYEQYF
TRBV3-1/TRBV3-2	TRBD1	many	TRBJ2-7	15	TGTGCCAGCAGCCCAACAGGGGGAATGATCTACGAGCAGTACTTC	CASSPTGGMIYEQYF
TRBV3-1/TRBV3-2	TRBD1	.	TRBJ2-7	14	TGTGCCAGCAGCCGACAGGGGTCAACCTACGAGCAGTACTTC	CASSRQGSTYEQYF
TRBV5-1	.	.	TRBJ2-1	12	TGCGCCAGCAGCAATAGCGGCAATGAGCAGTTCTTC	CASSNSGNEQFF
TRBV7-2	TRBD2	.	TRBJ2-2	16	TGTGCCAGCGGTAATGCGGGAGGGCCGATCACCGGGGAGCTGTTTTTT	CASGNAGGPITGELFF
TRBV3-1/TRBV3-2	.	few	TRBJ1-2	15	TGTGCCAGCAGCCAAGATATAAGTGGAGGGTATGGCTACACCTTC	CASSQDISGGYGYTF
TRBV27	TRBD1	few	TRBJ2-7	15	TGTGCCAGCAGGAGAGGGACAGGGAATACCTACGAGCAGTACTTC	CASRRGTGNTYEQYF
TRBV15	TRBD1	once	TRBJ2-3	14	TGTGCCACCAGCATCCGACAGGGGGTAGATACGCAGTATTTT	CATSIRQGVDTQYF
TRBV11-2	TRBD2	.	TRBJ2-7	14	TGTGCCAGCGGCGGAGGACTAGCGGCCTACGAGCAGTACTTC	CASGGGLAAYEQYF
TRBV3-1/TRBV3-2	.	.	TRBJ2-1	8	TGTGCCAGCAGCCGTTCATTCTTC	CASSRSFF
TRBV6-2/TRBV6-3	TRBD1	.	TRBJ1-2	13	TGTGCCAGCAGCCTGGACAGGGGTGGCGGCTACACCTTC	CASSLDRGGGYTF
TRBV27	.	.	TRBJ2-7	15	TGTGCCAGCAGCCCAACCCGGTTTTTAGCCTACGAGCAGTACTTC	CASSPTRFLAYEQYF
TRBV28	TRBD1	.	TRBJ2-1	16	TGTGCCAGCAGTCAGACCGGGACAGGTTTGTACAATGAGCAGTTCTTC	CASSQTGTGLYNEQFF
TRBV27	.	.	TRBJ1-1	15	TGTGCCAGCAGTTCGTGGAGGAATGGTAGCACTGAAGCTTTCTTT	CASSSWRNGSTEAFF
TRBV19	TRBD1	.	TRBJ1-4	14	TGTGCCAGTAGCACGGACAGGGGGGATGAAAAACTGTTTTTT	CASSTDRGDEKLFF
TRBV5-6	.	.	TRBJ2-1	14	TGTGCCAGCAGCTTTCAAGCTTCCTACAATGAGCAGTTCTTC	CASSFQASYNEQFF
TRBV5-1	.	.	TRBJ2-1	16	TGCGCCAGCAAACCGCAACAGGTGAACTCCTACAATGAGCAGTTCTTC	CASKPQQVNSYNEQFF
TRBV5-1	TRBD2	.	TRBJ2-5	15	TGCGCCAGCAGCCCCTTGCGGGGGAAGCAAGAGACCCAGTACTTC	CASSPLRGKQETQYF
TRBV30	.	.	TRBJ2-2	14	TGTGCCTGGAGTACGTTTGACATCCCCGGGGAGCTGTTTTTT	CAWSTFDIPGELFF
TRBV30	TRBD1	.	TRBJ2-2	16	TGTGCCTGGAGTTCGTGGGAAACAGGGGGCACCGGGGAGCTGTTTTTT	CAWSSWETGGTGELFF
TRBV5-1	.	.	TRBJ2-7	13	TGCGCCAGCAGCTTGGGACATTCCTACGAGCAGTACTTC	CASSLGHSYEQYF
TRBV11-2	TRBD2	once	TRBJ2-1	15	TGTGCCAGCAGCTTAGAAGCGGGAGGGTACAATGAGCAGTTCTTC	CASSLEAGGYNEQFF